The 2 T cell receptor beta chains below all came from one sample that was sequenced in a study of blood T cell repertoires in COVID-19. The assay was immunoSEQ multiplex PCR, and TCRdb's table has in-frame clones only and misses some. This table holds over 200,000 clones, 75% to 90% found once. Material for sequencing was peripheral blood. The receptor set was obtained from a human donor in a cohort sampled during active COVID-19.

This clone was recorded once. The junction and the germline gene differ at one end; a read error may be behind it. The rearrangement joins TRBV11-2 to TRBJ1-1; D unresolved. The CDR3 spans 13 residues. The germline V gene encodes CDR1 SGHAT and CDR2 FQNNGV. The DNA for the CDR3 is TGTGCCAGCAGCATAGATATGAACACTGAAGCTTTCTTT. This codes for CASSIDMNTEAFF.

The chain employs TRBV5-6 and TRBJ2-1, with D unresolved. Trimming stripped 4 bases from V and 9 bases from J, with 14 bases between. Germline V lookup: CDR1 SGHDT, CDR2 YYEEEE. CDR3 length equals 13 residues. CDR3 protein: CASSQNPLGEQFF. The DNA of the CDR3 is TGTGCCAGCAGCCAAAACCCACTCGGTGAGCAGTTCTTC. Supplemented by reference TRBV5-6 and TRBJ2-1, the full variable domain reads DAGVTQSPTHLIKTRGQQVTLRCSPKSGHDTVSWYQQALGQGPQFIFQYYEEEERQRGNFPDRFSGHQFPNYSSELNVNALLLGDSALYLCASSQNPLGEQFFGPGTRLTVL.